The source of this T cell receptor beta chain is a study of T-cell memory formation after mild COVID-19. Study overall: TCR clusters showed largely donor specificity. General observations from the study: Clones which contracted sat mainly in CM and EM if CD4+, and in EMRA if CD8+. Some SARS-CoV-2-responding clones were already detected in memory before infection.

As regards this clonotype: As yet, its antigen is unknown.

After removal of 5 bases from V and 7 bases from J, the junction contained 12 bases not matched to a gene. Germline CDR1 is KGHDR and CDR2 is SFDVKD. The CDR3 is 16 residues long. 5'RACE primed from the constant segment yielded TCR alpha and TCR beta cDNA libraries bearing sample barcodes and UMIs. TCRdb ran MiXCR on the 5' RACE reads and lists one entry per CDR3 protein. The sample holds hundreds of thousands of distinct CDR3 sequences; approximately 15% are singletons and the top ten take approximately 20%. This clonotype was obtained from a man between 18 and 29 years old who had mild COVID-19 (a few samples of this study predate the infection). Cell type and time point are not known. The chain combines TRBV24-1 with TRBJ1-5; 8 nucleotides agree with TRBD1. Sequencing was performed on PBMCs or a T cell subset sorted from them (not recorded which). In nucleotides, the CDR3 is TGTGCCACCAGTGCCAGGGGGCTTCCCGGGTTCCAGCCCCAGCATTTT. Translating it yields CATSARGLPGFQPQHF.